Each of the 2 T cell receptor beta chains below was sequenced from the same sample in a study of blood T cell repertoires in COVID-19. Generated by immunoSEQ multiplex PCR, the TCRdb table keeps only in-frame clones and is missing some. The sample yields some 350,000 clones, 75% to 90% seen once. The sample taken for sequencing was PBMCs or T cells enriched from blood (not recorded which). The receptors were sampled from a man in his late teens or twenties who had recovered from COVID-19.

The chain employs TRBV7-9 and TRBJ1-4, with no clear D. V was cut by 5 bases and J by 8 bases, with 9 bases left in between. The length of the CDR3 is 12 residues. Per germline, CDR1 SEHNR and CDR2 FQNEAQ (reference sequence). The CDR3 DNA sequence: TGTGCCAGCAGCCAGGAGGCAGAAAAACTGTTTTTT. It codes for CASSQEAEKLFF.

Note on this clone: The sample carries other DNA sequences with the same CDR3. V gene TRBV27 combines with J gene TRBJ1-4; D is undetermined. Trimming removed 0 bases from V and 5 bases from J, with 7 bases in between. Germline V gives CDR1 MNHEY, CDR2 SMNVEV (reference sequence). The CDR3 length is 14 residues. CDR3 amino acids: CASSLSGRNEKLFF. The CDR3 nucleotides are TGTGCCAGCAGTTTATCTGGGAGAAATGAAAAACTGTTTTTT. The variable domain in full, with the rest retrieved from reference TRBV27 and TRBJ1-4, is EAQVTQNPRYLITVTGKKLTVTCSQNMNHEYMSWYRQDPGLGLRQIYYSMNVEVTDKGDVPEGYKVSRKEKRNFPLILESPSPNQTSLYFCASSLSGRNEKLFFGSGTQLSVL.